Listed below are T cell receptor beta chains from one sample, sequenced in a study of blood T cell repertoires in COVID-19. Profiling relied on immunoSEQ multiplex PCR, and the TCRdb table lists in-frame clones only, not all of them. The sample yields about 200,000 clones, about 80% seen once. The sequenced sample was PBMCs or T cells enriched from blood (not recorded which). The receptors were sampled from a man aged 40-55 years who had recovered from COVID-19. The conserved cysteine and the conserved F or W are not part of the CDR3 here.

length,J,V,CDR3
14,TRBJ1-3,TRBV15,ATSSKLGQTGNTIY
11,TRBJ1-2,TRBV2,ASRGTGVRGYT
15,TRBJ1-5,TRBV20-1,SASPQGANYSNQPQH
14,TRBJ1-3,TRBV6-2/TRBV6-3,ASSYLPGGGRNTIY
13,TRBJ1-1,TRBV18,ASSPAASADTEAF
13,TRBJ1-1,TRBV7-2,ASSLVMKGDTEAF
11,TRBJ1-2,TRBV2,ASSDRGVYGYT
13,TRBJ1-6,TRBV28,ATEPLDRVGSPLH
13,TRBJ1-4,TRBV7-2,ASSLMGGLGEKLF
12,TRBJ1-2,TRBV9,ASSVDQGDYGYT
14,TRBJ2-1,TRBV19,ASSAVDGGPYNEQF
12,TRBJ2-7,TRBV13,ASSADRGTGEQY
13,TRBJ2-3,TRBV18,ASSRMATSTDTQY
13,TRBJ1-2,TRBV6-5,ASSPHSRDSYGYT
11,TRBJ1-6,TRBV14,ASSQDRRGASH
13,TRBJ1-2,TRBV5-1,ASSPGQGLTYGYT
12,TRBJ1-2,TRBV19,ASSRTALNYGYT
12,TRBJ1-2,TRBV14,ASSQARGYHGYT
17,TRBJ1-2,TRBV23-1,ASSQSQGDREYGGYGYT
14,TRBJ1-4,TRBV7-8,ASSTFPGSRSEKLF
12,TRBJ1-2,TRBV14,ASSPRAQGGGYT
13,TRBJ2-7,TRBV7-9,ASSSGLAGAYEQY
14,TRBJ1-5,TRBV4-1,ASGRDSGLSNQPQH
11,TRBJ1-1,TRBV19,ASRTTWNTEAF
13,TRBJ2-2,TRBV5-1,ASRLGQGVGGELF
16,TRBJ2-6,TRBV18,ASSPDRDRESGANVLT
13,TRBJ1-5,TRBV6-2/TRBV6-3,ASRPFGTGNQPQH
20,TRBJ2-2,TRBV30,AWKIKFGGIQGASGDTGELF
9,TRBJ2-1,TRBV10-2,ASNLGDEQF
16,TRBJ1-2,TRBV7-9,ASSLAWAGDISNYGYT
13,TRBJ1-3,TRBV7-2,ASSFTGGSGNTIY
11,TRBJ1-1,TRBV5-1,ASRALTNTEAF
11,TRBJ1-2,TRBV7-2,ASSLGTGRGYT
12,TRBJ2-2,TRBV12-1,ASSFVTNTGELF
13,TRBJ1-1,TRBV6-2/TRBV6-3,ASSLLPDRGSTDF
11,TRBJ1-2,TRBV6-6,ASSSTGENGYT
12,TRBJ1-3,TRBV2,ASRATASGNTIY